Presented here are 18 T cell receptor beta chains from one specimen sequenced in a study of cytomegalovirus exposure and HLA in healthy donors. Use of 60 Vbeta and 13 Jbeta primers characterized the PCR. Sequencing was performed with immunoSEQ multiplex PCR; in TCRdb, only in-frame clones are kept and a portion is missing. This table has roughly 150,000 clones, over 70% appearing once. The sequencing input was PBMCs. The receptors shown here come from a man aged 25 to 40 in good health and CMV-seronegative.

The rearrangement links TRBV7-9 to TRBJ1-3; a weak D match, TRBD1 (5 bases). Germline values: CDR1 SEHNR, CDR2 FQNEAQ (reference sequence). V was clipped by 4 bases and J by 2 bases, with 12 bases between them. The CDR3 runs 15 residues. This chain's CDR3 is CASSSSGIPGNTIYF. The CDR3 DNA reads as TGTGCCAGCAGCTCGTCAGGGATACCTGGAAACACCATATATTTT.

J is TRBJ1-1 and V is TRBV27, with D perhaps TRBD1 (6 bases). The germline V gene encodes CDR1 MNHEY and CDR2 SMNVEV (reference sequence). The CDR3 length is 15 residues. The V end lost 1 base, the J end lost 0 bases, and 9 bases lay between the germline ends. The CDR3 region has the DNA TGTGCCAGCAGTTTATGGGGGCTCATGAACACTGAAGCTTTCTTT. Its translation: CASSLWGLMNTEAFF.

The CDR3 is CASSPAEGAGEQYF. CDR3 bases: TGTGCCAGCTCACCAGCAGAGGGGGCCGGCGAGCAGTACTTC. This sequence joins TRBV18 and TRBJ2-7; 7 bases are shared with TRBD1. Germline CDR1 and CDR2: KGHSH and LQKENI. Trimming at V came to 2 bases and at J to 6 bases, leaving 7 bases not matched to a gene. The CDR3 consists of 14 residues.

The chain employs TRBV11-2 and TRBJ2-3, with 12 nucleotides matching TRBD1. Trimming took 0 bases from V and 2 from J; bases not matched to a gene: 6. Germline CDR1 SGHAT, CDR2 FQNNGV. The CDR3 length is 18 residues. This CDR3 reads CASSLDPGQGAVTDTQYF. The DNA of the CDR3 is TGTGCCAGCAGCTTAGACCCGGGACAGGGGGCGGTCACAGATACGCAGTATTTT.

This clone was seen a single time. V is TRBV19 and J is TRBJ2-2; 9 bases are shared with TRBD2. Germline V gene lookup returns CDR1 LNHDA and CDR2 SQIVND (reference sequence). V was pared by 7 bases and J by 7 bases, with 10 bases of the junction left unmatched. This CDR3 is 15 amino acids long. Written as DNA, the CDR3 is TGTGCCAGTACCCTGGGACTAGCAGGGTACGGGGAGCTGTTTTTT. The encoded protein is CASTLGLAGYGELFF.

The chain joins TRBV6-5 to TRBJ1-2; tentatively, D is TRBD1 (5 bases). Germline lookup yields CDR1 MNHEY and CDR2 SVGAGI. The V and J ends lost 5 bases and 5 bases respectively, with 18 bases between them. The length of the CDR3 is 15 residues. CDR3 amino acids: CASSGGLDNQYGYTF. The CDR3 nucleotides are TGTGCCAGCAGTGGGGGACTGGACAACCAATATGGCTACACCTTC.

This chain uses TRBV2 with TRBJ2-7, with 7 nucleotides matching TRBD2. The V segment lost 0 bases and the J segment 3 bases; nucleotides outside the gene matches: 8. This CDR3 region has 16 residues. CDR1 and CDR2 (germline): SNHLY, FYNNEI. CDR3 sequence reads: CASSEAGGLYHYEQYF. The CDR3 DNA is TGTGCCAGCAGTGAAGCGGGAGGGCTTTACCACTACGAGCAGTACTTC.

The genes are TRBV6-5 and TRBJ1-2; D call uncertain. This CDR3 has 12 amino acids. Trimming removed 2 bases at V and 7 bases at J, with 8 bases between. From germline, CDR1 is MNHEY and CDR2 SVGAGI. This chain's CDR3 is CASSYEEGGYTF. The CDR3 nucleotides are TGTGCCAGCAGTTACGAAGAGGGTGGCTACACCTTC.

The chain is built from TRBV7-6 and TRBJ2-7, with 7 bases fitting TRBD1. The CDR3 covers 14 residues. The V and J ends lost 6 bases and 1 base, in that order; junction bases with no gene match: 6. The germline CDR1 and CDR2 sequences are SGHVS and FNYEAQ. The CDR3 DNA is TGTGCCAGCAGTGGGACAGCCGGTTCCTACGAGCAGTACTTC. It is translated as CASSGTAGSYEQYF.

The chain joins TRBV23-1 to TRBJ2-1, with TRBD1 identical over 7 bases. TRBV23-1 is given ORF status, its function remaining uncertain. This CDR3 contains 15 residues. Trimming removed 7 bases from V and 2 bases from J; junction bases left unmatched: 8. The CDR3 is CASMLERGPYNEQFF. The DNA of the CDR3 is TGCGCCAGCATGTTGGAAAGGGGGCCCTACAATGAGCAGTTCTTC.

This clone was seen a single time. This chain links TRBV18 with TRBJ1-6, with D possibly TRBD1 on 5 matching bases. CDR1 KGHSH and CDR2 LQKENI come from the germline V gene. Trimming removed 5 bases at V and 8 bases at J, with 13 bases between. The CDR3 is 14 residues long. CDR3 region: CASSSQGKDSPLHF. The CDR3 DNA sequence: TGTGCCAGCTCATCGCAGGGAAAGGATTCACCCCTCCACTTT.

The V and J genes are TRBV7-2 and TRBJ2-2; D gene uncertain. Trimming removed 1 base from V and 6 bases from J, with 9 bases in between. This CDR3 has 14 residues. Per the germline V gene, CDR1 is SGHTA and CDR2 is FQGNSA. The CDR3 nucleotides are TGTGCCAGCAGCTTAGTCGGAGTCGCCGGGGAGCTGTTTTTT. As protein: CASSLVGVAGELFF.

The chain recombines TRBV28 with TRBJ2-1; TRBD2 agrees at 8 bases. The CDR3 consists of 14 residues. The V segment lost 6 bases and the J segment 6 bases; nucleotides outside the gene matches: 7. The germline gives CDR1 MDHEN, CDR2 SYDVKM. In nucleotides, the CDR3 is TGTGCCAGCAGGAGTAGCGGGAACGGCAATGAGCAGTTCTTC. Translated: CASRSSGNGNEQFF.

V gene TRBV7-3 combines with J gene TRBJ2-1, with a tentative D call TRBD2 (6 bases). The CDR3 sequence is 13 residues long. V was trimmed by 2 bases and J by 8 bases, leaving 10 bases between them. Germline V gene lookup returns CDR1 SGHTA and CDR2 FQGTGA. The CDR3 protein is CASSLQGGDEQFF. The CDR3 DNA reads TGTGCCAGCAGCTTACAGGGAGGCGATGAGCAGTTCTTC. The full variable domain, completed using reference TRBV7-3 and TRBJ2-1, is GAGVSQTPSNKVTEKGKYVELRCDPISGHTALYWYRQSLGQGPEFLIYFQGTGAADDSGLPNDRFFAVRPEGSVSTLKIQRTERGDSAVYLCASSLQGGDEQFFGPGTRLTVL.

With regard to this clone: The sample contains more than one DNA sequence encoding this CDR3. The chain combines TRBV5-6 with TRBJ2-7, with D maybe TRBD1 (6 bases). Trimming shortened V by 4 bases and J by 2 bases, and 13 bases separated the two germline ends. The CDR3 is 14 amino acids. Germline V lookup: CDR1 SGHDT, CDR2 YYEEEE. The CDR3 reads CASSPQGLTYEQYF. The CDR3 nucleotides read TGTGCCAGCAGCCCACAGGGTCTTACCTACGAGCAGTACTTC. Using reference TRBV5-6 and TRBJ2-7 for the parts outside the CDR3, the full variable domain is DAGVTQSPTHLIKTRGQQVTLRCSPKSGHDTVSWYQQALGQGPQFIFQYYEEEERQRGNFPDRFSGHQFPNYSSELNVNALLLGDSALYLCASSPQGLTYEQYFGPGTRLTVT.

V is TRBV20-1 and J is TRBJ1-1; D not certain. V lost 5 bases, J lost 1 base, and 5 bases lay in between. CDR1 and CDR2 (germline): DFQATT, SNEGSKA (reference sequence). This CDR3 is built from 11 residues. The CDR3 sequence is CSAVQNTEAFF. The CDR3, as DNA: TGCAGTGCTGTACAGAACACTGAAGCTTTCTTT.

CDR3 sequence reads: CASSELGTDKYEQYF. Written as DNA, the CDR3 is TGTGCCAGCAGTGAACTTGGGACAGATAAATACGAGCAGTACTTC. The V call is TRBV6-1, the J call TRBJ2-7; 7 positions agree with TRBD1. The CDR3 extends over 15 amino acids. The V and J ends lost 2 bases and 4 bases, in that order; junction bases with no gene match: 8. CDR1 and CDR2 (germline): MNHNS, SASEGT.

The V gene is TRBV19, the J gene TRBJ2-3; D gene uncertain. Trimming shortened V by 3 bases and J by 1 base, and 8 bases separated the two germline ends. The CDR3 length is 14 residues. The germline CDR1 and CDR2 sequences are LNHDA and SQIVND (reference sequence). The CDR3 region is CASSMVRGTDTQYF. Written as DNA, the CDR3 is TGTGCCAGTAGTATGGTGAGAGGCACAGATACGCAGTATTTT.